What follows are 3 T cell receptor beta chains derived from one specimen sequenced in a study of CD8+ T cells in alopecia areata. The treatment denotes: oral pan-JAK inhibitor, 5-10 mg twice daily. Once RNA had been extracted, it was reverse transcribed into cDNA to act as the sequencing template. Clones were sequenced by immunoSEQ multiplex PCR, and TCRdb holds only the in-frame ones, with some missing. Of fewer than 250,000 clones listed, approximately 38% are singletons. The specimen was CD4+ T cells sorted from blood, collected around week 34, from a patient treated with tofacitinib. The receptors were sampled from a human donor with alopecia areata.

J is TRBJ1-2 and V is TRBV7-3; 8 bases align to TRBD1. Germline V gene lookup returns CDR1 SGHTA and CDR2 FQGTGA. The CDR3 extends over 13 amino acids. V was pared by 3 bases and J by 6 bases, with 3 bases of the junction left unmatched. CDR3 residues: CASSFAGGNGYTF. CDR3 sequence (DNA): TGTGCCAGCAGCTTTGCAGGGGGCAATGGCTACACCTTC.

V and J are TRBV29-1 and TRBJ1-1; the D is unclear. Germline V gene data show CDR1 as SQVTM and CDR2 as ANQGSEA. Trimming cost V 4 bases and J 0 bases, with 15 bases left between them. This CDR3 comprises 15 residues. CDR3 in DNA: TGCAGCGTTGCCCATATTGGACGTATGAACACTGAAGCTTTCTTT. This gives the protein CSVAHIGRMNTEAFF.

The gene calls are TRBV29-1 and TRBJ2-7; TRBD2 matches 8 bases. J was trimmed by 3 bases and V by 2 bases; bases with no gene match: 9. This CDR3 region has 15 residues. The V gene's germline CDR1 is SQVTM and CDR2 ANQGSEA. The CDR3, as DNA: TGCAGCGTTGAACGGTTAGCGGGATACAACTACGAGCAGTACTTC. Amino acid sequence: CSVERLAGYNYEQYF.